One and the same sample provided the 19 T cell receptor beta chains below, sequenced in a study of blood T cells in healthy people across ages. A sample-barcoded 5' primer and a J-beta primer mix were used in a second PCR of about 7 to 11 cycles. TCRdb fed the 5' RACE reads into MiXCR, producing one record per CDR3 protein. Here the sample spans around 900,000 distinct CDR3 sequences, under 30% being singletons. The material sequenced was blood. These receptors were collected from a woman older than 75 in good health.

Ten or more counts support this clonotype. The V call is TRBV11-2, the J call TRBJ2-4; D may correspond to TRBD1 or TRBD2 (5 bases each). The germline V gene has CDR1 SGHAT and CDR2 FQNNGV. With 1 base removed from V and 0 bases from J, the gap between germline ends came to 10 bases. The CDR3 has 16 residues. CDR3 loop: CASSLGLGPAKNIQYF. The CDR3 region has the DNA TGTGCCAGCAGCTTAGGATTGGGACCAGCCAAAAACATTCAGTACTTC.

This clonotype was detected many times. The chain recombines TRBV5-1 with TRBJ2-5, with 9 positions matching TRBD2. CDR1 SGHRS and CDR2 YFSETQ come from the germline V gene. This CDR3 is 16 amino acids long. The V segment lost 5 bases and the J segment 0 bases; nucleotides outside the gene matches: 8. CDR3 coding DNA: TGCGCCAGCAGGGCTAGCGGGGATACGAACCAAGAGACCCAGTACTTC. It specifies CASRASGDTNQETQYF.

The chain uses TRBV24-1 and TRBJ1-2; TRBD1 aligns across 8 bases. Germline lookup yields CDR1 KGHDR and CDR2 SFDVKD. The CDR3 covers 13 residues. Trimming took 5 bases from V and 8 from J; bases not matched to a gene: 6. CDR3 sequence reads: CATSVGQGGGYTF. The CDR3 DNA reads TGTGCCACCAGTGTAGGACAGGGCGGAGGCTACACCTTC.

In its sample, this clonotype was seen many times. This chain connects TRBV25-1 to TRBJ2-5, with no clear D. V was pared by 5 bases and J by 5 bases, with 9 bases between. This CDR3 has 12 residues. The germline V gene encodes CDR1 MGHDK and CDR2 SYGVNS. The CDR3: CASSLGWETQYF. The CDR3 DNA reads TGTGCCAGCAGTTTAGGTTGGGAGACCCAGTACTTC. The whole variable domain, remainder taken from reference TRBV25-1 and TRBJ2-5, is EADIYQTPRYLVIGTGKKITLECSQTMGHDKMYWYQQDPGMELHLIHYSYGVNSTEKGDLSSESTVSRIRTEHFPLTLESARPSHTSQYLCASSLGWETQYFGPGTRLLVL.

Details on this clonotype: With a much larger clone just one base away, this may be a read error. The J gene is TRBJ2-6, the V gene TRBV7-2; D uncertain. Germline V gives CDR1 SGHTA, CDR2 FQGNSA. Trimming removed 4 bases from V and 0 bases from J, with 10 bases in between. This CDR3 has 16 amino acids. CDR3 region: CASSSPGFSGANVLTF. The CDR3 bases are TGTGCCAGCAGCTCCCCCGGGTTCTCTGGGGCCAACGTCCTGACTTTC.

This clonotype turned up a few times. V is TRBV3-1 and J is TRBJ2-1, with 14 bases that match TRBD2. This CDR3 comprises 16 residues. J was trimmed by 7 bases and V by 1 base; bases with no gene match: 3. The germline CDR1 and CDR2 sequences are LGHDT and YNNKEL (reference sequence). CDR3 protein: CASSQVGTSGGNEQFF. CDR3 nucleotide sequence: TGTGCCAGCAGCCAAGTTGGGACTAGCGGGGGTAATGAGCAGTTCTTC.

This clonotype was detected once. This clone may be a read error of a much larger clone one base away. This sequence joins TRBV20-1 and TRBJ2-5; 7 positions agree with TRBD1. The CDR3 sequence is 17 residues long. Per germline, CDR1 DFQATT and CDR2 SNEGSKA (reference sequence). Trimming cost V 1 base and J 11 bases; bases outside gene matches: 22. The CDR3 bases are TGCAGTGCTAGAGTAGGAGGACAGGCCACATTTGGGTATGAGCAGTACTTC. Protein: CSARVGGQATFGYEQYF.

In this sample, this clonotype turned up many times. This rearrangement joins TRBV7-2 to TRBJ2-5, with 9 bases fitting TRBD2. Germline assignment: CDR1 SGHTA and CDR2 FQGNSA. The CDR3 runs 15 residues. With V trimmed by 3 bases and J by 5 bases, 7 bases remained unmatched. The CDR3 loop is CASSLGAGTSETQYF. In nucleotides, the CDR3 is TGTGCCAGCAGCTTGGGTGCGGGGACTAGCGAGACCCAGTACTTC.

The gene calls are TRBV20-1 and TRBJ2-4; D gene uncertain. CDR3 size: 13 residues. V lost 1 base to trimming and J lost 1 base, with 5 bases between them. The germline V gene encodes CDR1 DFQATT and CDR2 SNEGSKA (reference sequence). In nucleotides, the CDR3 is TGCAGTGCTAGAGGGTTGGCCAAAAACATTCAGTACTTC. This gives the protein CSARGLAKNIQYF.

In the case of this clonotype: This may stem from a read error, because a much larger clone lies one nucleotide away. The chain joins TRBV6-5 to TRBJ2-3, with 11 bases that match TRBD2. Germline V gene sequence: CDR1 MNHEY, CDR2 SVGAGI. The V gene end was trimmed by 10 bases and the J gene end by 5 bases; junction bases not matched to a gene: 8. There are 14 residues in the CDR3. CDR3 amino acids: CATRPSGGQDTQYF. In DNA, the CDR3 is TGTGCCACCAGGCCTAGCGGGGGGCAAGATACGCAGTATTTT.

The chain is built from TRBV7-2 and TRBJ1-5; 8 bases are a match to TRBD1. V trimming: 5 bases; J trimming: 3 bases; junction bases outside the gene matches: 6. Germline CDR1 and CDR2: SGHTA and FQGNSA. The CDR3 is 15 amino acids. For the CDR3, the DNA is TGTGCCAGCAGCCGAGGACAGGGTCTCAATCAGCCCCAGCATTTT. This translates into CASSRGQGLNQPQHF.

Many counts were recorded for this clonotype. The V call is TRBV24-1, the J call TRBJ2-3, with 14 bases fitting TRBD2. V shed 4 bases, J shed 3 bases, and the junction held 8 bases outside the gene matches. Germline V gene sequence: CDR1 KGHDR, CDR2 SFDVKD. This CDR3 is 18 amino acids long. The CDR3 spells CATSDPGLAGGRTDTQYF. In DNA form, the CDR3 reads TGTGCCACCAGTGACCCTGGACTAGCGGGGGGTAGGACAGATACGCAGTATTTT.

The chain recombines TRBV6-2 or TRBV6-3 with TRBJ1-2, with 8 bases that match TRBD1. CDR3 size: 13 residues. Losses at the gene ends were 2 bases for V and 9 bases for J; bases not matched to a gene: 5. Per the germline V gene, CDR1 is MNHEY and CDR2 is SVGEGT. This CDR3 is CASSYQAGGRYTF. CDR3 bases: TGTGCCAGCAGTTACCAGGCAGGGGGCCGCTACACCTTC.

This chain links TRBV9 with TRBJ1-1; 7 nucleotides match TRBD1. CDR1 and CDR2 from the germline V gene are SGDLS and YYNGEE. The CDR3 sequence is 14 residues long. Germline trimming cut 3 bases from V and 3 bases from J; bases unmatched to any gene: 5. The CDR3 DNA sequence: TGTGCCAGCAGCGGGCGACAGGGCTACACTGAAGCTTTCTTT. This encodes CASSGRQGYTEAFF.

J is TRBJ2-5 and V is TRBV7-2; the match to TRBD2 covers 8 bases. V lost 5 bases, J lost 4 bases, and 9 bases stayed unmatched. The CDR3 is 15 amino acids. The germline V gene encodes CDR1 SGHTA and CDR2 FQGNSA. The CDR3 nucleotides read TGTGCCAGCAGCCTTCTTGTGGCGGGAGGAGAGACCCAGTACTTC. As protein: CASSLLVAGGETQYF. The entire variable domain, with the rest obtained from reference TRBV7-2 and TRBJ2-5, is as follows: GAGVSQSPSNKVTEKGKDVELRCDPISGHTALYWYRQSLGQGLEFLIYFQGNSAPDKSGLPSDRFSAERTGGSVSTLTIQRTQQEDSAVYLCASSLLVAGGETQYFGPGTRLLVL.

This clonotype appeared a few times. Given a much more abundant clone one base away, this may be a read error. The CDR3 loop reads CASTYAFRSETQFF. The CDR3 region has the DNA TGTGCCAGCACCTACGCGTTTCGTTCAGAGACCCAGTTCTTC. The rearrangement uses TRBV6-2 or TRBV6-3 and TRBJ2-1; no clear D gene. This CDR3 is built from 14 residues. The V and J ends lost 7 bases and 13 bases respectively, with 23 bases between them. Germline V gene sequence: CDR1 MNHEY, CDR2 SVGEGT.

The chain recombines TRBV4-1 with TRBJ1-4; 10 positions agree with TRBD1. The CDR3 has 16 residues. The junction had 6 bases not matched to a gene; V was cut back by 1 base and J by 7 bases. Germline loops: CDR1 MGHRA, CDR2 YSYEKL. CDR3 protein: CASSQVDRGLSEKLFF. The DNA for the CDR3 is TGCGCCAGCAGCCAAGTCGACAGGGGGCTGAGTGAAAAACTGTTTTTT.

This CDR3 is CASSRLAGEKLFF. The CDR3 DNA reads TGTGCCAGCAGCCGCCTGGCAGGGGAAAAACTGTTTTTT. The chain links TRBV7-9 to TRBJ1-4; a weak D match, TRBD1 (5 bases). V was pared by 5 bases and J by 8 bases, with 12 bases between. CDR1 and CDR2 (germline): SEHNR, FQNEAQ (reference sequence). The CDR3 has 13 amino acids.

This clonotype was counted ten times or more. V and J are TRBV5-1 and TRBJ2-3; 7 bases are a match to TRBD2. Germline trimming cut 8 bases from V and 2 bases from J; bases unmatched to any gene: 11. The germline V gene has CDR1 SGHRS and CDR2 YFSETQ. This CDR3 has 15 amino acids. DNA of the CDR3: TGCGCCAGTACCGGGGGGTCCGTACCCACAGATACGCAGTATTTT. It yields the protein CASTGGSVPTDTQYF.